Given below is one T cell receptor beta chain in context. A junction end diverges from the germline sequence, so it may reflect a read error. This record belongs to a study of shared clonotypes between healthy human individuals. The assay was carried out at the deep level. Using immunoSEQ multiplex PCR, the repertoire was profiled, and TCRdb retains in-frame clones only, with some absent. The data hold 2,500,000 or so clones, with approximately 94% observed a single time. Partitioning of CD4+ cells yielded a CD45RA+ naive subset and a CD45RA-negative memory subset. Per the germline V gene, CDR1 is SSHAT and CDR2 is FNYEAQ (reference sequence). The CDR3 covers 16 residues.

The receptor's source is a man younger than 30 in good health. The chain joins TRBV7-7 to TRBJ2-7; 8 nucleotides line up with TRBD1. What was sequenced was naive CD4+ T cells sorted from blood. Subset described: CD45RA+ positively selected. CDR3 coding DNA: TGTGCTAGCAGCTCCCGGACAGGGACACTCACCTACGAGCAGTACTTC. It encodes CASSSRTGTLTYEQYF.